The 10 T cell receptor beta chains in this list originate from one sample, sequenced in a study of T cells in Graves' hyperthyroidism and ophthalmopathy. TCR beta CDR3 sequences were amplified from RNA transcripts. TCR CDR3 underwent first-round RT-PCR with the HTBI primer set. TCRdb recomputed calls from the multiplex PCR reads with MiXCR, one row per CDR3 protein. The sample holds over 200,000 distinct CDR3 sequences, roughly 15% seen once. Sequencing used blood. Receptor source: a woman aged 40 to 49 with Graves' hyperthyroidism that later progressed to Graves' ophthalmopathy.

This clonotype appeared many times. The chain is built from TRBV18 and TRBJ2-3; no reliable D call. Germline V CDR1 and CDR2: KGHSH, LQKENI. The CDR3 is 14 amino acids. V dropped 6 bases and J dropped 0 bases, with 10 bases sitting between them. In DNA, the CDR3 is TGTGCCAGCTCTCCAACCGGGAGCACAGATACGCAGTATTTT. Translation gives CASSPTGSTDTQYF. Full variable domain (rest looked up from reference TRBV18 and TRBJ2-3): NAGVMQNPRHLVRRRGQEARLRCSPMKGHSHVYWYRQLPEEGLKFMVYLQKENIIDESGMPKERFSAEFPKEGPSILRIQQVVRGDSAAYFCASSPTGSTDTQYFGPGTRLTVL.

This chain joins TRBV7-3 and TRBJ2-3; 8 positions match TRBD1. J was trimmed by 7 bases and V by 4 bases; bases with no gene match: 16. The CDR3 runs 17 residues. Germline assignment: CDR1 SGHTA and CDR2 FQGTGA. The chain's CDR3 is CASSSKPDRAVIHTQYF. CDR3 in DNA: TGTGCCAGCAGCTCAAAACCGGACAGGGCGGTAATACATACGCAGTATTTT.

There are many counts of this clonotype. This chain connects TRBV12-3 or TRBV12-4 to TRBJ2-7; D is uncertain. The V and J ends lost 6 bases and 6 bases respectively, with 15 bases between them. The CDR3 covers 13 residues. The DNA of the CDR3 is TGTGCCAGCAGCTTCGCCCACCTCGGCGAGCAGTACTTC. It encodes CASSFAHLGEQYF.

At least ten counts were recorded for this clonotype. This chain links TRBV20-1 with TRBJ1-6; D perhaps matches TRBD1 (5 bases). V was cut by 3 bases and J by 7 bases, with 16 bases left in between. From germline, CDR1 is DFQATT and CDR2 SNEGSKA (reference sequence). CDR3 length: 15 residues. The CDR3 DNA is TGCAGTGCTAGGGGTGGGGGGGGTTTAAATTCACCCCTCCACTTT. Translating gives CSARGGGGLNSPLHF.

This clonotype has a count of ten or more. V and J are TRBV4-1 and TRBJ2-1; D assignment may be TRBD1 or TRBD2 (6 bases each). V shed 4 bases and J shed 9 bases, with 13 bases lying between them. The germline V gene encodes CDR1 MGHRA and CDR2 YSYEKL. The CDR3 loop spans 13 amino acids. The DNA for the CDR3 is TGCGCCAGCAGCCGAGGAGGGGGAAGTGAGCAGTTCTTC. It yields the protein CASSRGGGSEQFF.

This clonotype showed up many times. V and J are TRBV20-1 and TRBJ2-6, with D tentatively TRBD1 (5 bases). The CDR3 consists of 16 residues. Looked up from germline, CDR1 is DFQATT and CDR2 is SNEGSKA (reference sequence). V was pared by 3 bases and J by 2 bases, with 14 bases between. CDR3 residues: CSARLGRVAGANVLTF. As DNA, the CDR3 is TGCAGTGCTAGGTTGGGCAGGGTCGCTGGGGCCAACGTCCTGACTTTC.

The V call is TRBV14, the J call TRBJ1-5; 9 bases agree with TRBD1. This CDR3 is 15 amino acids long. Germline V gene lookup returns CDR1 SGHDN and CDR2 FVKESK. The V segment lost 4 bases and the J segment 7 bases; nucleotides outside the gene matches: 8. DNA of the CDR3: TGTGCCAGCAGCCGATCCGGGACAGGGTGGCAGCCCCAGCATTTT. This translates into CASSRSGTGWQPQHF.

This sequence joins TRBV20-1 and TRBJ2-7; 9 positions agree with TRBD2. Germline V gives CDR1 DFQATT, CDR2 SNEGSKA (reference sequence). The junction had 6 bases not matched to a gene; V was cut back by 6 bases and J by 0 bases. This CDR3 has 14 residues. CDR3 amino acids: CSATYSGSSYEQYF. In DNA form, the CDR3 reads TGCAGTGCAACCTATAGCGGGAGCTCCTACGAGCAGTACTTC.

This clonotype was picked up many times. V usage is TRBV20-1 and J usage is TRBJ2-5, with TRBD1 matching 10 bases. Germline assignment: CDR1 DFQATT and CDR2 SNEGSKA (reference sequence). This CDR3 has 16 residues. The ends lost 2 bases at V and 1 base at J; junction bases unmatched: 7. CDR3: CSARSWDRGFQETQYF. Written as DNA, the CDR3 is TGCAGTGCTAGAAGTTGGGACAGGGGTTTCCAAGAGACCCAGTACTTC.

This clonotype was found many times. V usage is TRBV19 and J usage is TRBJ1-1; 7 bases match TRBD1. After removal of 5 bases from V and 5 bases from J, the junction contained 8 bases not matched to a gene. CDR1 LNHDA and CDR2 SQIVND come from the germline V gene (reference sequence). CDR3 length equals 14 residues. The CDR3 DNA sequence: TGTGCCAGTAGTGGAGTAGGGGGCTGGACTGAAGCTTTCTTT. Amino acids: CASSGVGGWTEAFF.